This is a list of T cell receptor beta chains from one sample in a study of blood T cell repertoires in COVID-19. The data were produced by immunoSEQ multiplex PCR, yet TCRdb's version contains in-frame clones alone and is incomplete. The data contain about 39,000 clones, around 79% of them singletons. The material sequenced was peripheral blood. All receptors come from a man aged 65-85 years with acute or convalescent COVID-19. The CDR3 runs from the conserved cysteine through the conserved F or W. D genes are given only for firm matches. Some rows mark clone size as missing; the rest say once, few, many or name a class of expanded clone.

cdr3_aa | cdr3_nt | j_call | v_call | clone_size | d_call
CSVAASQTDTQYF | TGCAGCGTTGCGGCTAGCCAAACAGATACGCAGTATTTT | TRBJ2-3 | TRBV29-1 | - | -
CSVESRQGGPRWPEAFF | TGCAGCGTTGAATCTCGGCAGGGCGGACCTCGGTGGCCTGAAGCTTTCTTT | TRBJ1-1 | TRBV29-1 | - | -
CASSPQEGSYNEQFF | TGCGCCAGCAGCCCCCAGGAGGGTTCCTACAATGAGCAGTTCTTC | TRBJ2-1 | TRBV4-1 | - | -
CAISFTGAGANVLTF | TGTGCCATCAGTTTCACAGGGGCTGGGGCCAACGTCCTGACTTTC | TRBJ2-6 | TRBV10-3 | - | TRBD1
CATSDSASGELFF | TGTGCCACCTCAGATTCGGCTAGCGGGGAGCTGTTTTTT | TRBJ2-2 | TRBV9 | - | -
CASSSGQELEAFF | TGTGCCAGCAGCTCGGGACAAGAACTTGAAGCTTTCTTT | TRBJ1-1 | TRBV7-6 | - | -
CASSGAPSGNTGELFF | TGTGCCAGCAGTGGCGCCCCTAGCGGGAATACCGGGGAGCTGTTTTTT | TRBJ2-2 | TRBV25-1 | - | TRBD2
CASSVQGRAGGYNEQFF | TGTGCCAGCAGTGTCCAAGGTCGGGCAGGGGGGTACAATGAGCAGTTCTTC | TRBJ2-1 | TRBV7-2 | - | -
CASSLYGDTQYF | TGTGCCAGCTCACTATACGGGGATACGCAGTATTTT | TRBJ2-3 | TRBV18 | - | -
CASRAGGSTGELFF | TGTGCCAGTAGGGCAGGGGGCTCCACCGGGGAGCTGTTTTTT | TRBJ2-2 | TRBV19 | few | TRBD1
CASSFQGGGETQYF | TGTGCCAGCAGCTTTCAAGGGGGCGGGGAGACCCAGTACTTC | TRBJ2-5 | TRBV7-3 | - | TRBD1
CASGDRGTEAFF | TGCGCCAGCGGGGACAGGGGGACTGAAGCTTTCTTT | TRBJ1-1 | TRBV10-1 | once | TRBD1
CASSSTTGDTGELFF | TGTGCCAGCAGCTCCACGACAGGGGATACCGGGGAGCTGTTTTTT | TRBJ2-2 | TRBV7-3 | - | TRBD1
CASSLGQHDGYTF | TGTGCCAGCAGTCTGGGACAGCATGATGGCTACACCTTC | TRBJ1-2 | TRBV9 | - | TRBD1
CASSSTGGNTGELFF | TGTGCCAGCAGCTCCACAGGGGGCAACACCGGGGAGCTGTTTTTT | TRBJ2-2 | TRBV11-3 | - | TRBD1
CASSEGQGRNNEQFF | TGTGCCAGCAGCGAGGGACAGGGGAGAAACAATGAGCAGTTCTTC | TRBJ2-1 | TRBV7-2 | - | TRBD1
CATSGRGLDSGANVLTF | TGTGCCACCTCGGGCAGGGGGCTTGATTCTGGGGCCAACGTCCTGACTTTC | TRBJ2-6 | TRBV7-9 | - | TRBD1
CASAIDPYYYNEQFF | TGTGCCAGCGCTATAGACCCATACTACTACAATGAGCAGTTCTTC | TRBJ2-1 | TRBV7-3 | - | -
CASSLEPTGPTGISYEQYF | TGTGCCAGCAGCCTCGAGCCTACCGGACCAACGGGGATCTCCTACGAGCAGTACTTC | TRBJ2-7 | TRBV7-6 | - | -
CASSQGRNYGYTF | TGCGCCAGCAGCCAAGGCAGGAACTATGGCTACACCTTC | TRBJ1-2 | TRBV4-1 | - | -
CASSVSPTINTGELFF | TGTGCCAGCAGCGTGAGTCCCACTATTAACACCGGGGAGCTGTTTTTT | TRBJ2-2 | TRBV9 | - | -
CASYTQGLQEKLFF | TGTGCCAGCTATACACAGGGTCTACAGGAAAAACTGTTTTTT | TRBJ1-4 | TRBV28 | - | -
CASSSTSGLETQYF | TGTGCCAGCAGCTCTACTAGCGGTCTGGAGACCCAGTACTTC | TRBJ2-5 | TRBV11-2 | - | TRBD2
CASSVSPGGEYGYTF | TGTGCCAGCAGCGTCAGTCCGGGCGGGGAGTATGGCTACACCTTC | TRBJ1-2 | TRBV9 | - | -
CASSPGQGGTEAFF | TGTGCCAGCTCCCCGGGACAGGGAGGAACTGAAGCTTTCTTT | TRBJ1-1 | TRBV7-2 | - | TRBD1
CASTGGAPREETQYF | TGTGCCAGCACCGGTGGGGCACCCCGGGAGGAGACCCAGTACTTC | TRBJ2-5 | TRBV2 | - | -
CASSQDLTANGVQFF | TGTGCCAGCAGCCAAGATCTGACGGCCAACGGGGTCCAGTTCTTC | TRBJ2-1 | TRBV4-2 | once | -
CASSLETSYEQYF | TGCGCCAGCAGCCTGGAGACTAGCTACGAGCAGTACTTC | TRBJ2-7 | TRBV5-1 | - | -
CASSVGGRQGTIYF | TGTGCCAGCAGCGTCGGTGGGCGGCAGGGGACCATATATTTT | TRBJ1-3 | TRBV7-9 | - | -
CASSLDRPARQPQHF | TGTGCCAGCAGCTTGGACCGCCCGGCTAGGCAGCCCCAGCATTTT | TRBJ1-5 | TRBV5-6 | - | -
CASSLSTVYEQYF | TGTGCCAGCAGTTTATCGACAGTCTACGAGCAGTACTTC | TRBJ2-7 | TRBV28 | - | -
CASSLGQLYGYTF | TGTGCCAGCAGTTTAGGGCAGCTCTATGGCTACACCTTC | TRBJ1-2 | TRBV28 | - | -
CASSPRSGSSPSGANVLTF | TGTGCCAGCAGTCCCCGTAGCGGGAGTAGCCCCTCTGGGGCCAACGTCCTGACTTTC | TRBJ2-6 | TRBV28 | - | TRBD2
CASSSITTGTGNTGELFF | TGCGCCAGCAGCTCAATCACAACCGGGACAGGTAACACCGGGGAGCTGTTTTTT | TRBJ2-2 | TRBV5-1 | - | TRBD1
CASRQTGGFYNSPLHF | TGTGCCAGCAGACAAACGGGGGGATTCTATAATTCACCCCTCCACTTT | TRBJ1-6 | TRBV25-1 | - | -
CASSEQGASNEQFF | TGCGCCAGCAGTGAACAGGGGGCGTCCAATGAGCAGTTCTTC | TRBJ2-1 | TRBV10-2 | - | TRBD1
CASSYTNEQFF | TGTGCCAGCAGCTATACTAATGAGCAGTTCTTC | TRBJ2-1 | TRBV3-1/TRBV3-2 | - | -
CASSIRDRGTYNEQFF | TGTGCCAGCAGCATAAGAGACAGGGGGACTTACAATGAGCAGTTCTTC | TRBJ2-1 | TRBV9 | - | TRBD1
CASSPIGQGAINEQYF | TGTGCCAGCTCACCCATTGGACAGGGGGCAATTAACGAGCAGTACTTC | TRBJ2-7 | TRBV18 | - | TRBD1